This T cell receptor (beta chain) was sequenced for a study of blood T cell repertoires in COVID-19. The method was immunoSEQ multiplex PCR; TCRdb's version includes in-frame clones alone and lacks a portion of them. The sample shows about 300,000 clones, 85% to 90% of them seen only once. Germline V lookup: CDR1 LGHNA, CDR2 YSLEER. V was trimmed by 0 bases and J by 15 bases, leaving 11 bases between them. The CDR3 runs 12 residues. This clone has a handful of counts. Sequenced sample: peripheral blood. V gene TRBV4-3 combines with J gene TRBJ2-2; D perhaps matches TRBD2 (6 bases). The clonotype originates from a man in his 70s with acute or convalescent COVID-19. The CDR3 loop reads CASSQERGGMFF. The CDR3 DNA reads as TGCGCCAGCAGCCAAGAGCGGGGCGGAATGTTTTTT.